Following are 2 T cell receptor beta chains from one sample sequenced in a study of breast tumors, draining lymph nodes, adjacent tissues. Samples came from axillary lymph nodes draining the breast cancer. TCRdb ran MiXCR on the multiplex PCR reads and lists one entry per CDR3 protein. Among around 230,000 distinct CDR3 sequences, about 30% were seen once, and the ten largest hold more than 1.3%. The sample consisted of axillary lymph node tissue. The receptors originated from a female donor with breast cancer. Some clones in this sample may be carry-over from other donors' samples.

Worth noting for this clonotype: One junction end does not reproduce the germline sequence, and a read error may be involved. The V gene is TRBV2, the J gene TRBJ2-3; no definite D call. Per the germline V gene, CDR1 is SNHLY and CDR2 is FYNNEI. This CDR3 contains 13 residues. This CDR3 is CASSPVATDTQYF. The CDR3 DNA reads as TGTGCTAGCAGCCCCGTAGCAACAGATACGCAGTATTTT.

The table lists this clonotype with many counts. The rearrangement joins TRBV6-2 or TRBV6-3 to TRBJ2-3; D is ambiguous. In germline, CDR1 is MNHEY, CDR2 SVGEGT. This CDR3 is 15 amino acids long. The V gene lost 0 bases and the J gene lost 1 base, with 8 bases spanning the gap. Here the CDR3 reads CASSYSRLRTDTQYF. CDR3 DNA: TGTGCCAGCAGTTACTCTCGGCTCCGCACAGATACGCAGTATTTT.